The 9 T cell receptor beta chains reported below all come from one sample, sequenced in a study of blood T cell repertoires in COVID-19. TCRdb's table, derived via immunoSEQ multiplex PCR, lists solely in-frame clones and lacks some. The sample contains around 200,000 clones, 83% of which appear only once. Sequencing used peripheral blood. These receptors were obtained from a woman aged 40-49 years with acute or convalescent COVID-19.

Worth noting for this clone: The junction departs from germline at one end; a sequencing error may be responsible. In DNA form, the CDR3 reads TGTGCCAGCAGCATCAAGTCCCTGGACAGCGCGGGGGATAGGAGGACCTTT. Translated, it gives CASSIKSLDSAGDRRTF. The chain employs TRBV9 and TRBJ2-3; tentative D call: TRBD2 (7 bases). The length of the CDR3 is 17 residues. Germline V gene lookup returns CDR1 SGDLS and CDR2 YYNGEE.

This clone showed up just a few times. The CDR3 DNA reads TGTGCCAGCAGCCAAGGGGGGGGGAACAATCAGCCCCAGCATTTT. As protein: CASSQGGGNNQPQHF. This chain uses TRBV3-1 (or the pseudogene TRBV3-2) with TRBJ1-5, with D tentatively TRBD1 (5 bases). Germline V lookup: CDR1 LGHDT, CDR2 YNNKEL (reference sequence). The CDR3 has 15 residues. V was shortened by 1 base and J by 3 bases, with 10 bases between the two germline ends.

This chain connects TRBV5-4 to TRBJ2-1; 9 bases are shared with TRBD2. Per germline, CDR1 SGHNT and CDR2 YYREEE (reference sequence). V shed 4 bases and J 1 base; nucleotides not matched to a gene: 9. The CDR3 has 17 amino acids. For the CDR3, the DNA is TGTGCCAGCAGCCCGGAACTACTAGCGGGTTCCTACAATGAGCAGTTCTTC. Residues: CASSPELLAGSYNEQFF.

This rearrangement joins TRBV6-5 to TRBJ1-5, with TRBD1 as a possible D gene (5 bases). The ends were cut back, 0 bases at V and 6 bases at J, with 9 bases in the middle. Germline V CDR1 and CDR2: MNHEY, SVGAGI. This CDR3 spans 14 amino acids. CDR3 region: CASSYSGQGQPQHF. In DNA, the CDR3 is TGTGCCAGCAGTTACTCTGGGCAGGGTCAGCCCCAGCATTTT.

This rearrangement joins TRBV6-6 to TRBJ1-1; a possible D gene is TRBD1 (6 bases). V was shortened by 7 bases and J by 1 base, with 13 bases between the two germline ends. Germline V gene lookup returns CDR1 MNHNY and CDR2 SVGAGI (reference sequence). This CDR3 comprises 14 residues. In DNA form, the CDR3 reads TGTGCCAGCAACACTAGGGGGGGGAACACTGAAGCTTTCTTT. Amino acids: CASNTRGGNTEAFF.

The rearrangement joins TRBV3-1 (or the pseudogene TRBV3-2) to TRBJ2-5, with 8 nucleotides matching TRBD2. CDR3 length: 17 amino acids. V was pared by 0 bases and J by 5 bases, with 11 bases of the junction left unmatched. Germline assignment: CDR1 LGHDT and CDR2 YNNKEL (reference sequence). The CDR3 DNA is TGTGCCAGCAGCCAAGATCTGTATCGGGGGGGGATTGAGACCCAGTACTTC. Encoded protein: CASSQDLYRGGIETQYF.

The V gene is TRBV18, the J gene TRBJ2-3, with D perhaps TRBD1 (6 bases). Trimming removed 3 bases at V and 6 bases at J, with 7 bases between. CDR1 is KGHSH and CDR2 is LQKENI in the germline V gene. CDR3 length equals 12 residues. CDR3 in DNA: TGTGCCAGCTCACCGGGGGCGGATACGCAGTATTTT. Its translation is CASSPGADTQYF.

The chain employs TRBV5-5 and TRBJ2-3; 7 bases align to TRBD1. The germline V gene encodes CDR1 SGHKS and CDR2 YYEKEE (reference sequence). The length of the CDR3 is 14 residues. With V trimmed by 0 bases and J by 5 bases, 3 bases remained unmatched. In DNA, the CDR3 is TGTGCCAGCAGCTTGGGACAGGGTATAGATACGCAGTATTTT. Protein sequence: CASSLGQGIDTQYF.

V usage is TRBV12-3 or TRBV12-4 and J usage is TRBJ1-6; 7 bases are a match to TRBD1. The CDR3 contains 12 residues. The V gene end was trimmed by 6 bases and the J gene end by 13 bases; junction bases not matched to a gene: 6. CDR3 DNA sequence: TGTGCCAGCAGCAGACAGGGCAATCCCCTCCACTTT. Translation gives CASSRQGNPLHF.